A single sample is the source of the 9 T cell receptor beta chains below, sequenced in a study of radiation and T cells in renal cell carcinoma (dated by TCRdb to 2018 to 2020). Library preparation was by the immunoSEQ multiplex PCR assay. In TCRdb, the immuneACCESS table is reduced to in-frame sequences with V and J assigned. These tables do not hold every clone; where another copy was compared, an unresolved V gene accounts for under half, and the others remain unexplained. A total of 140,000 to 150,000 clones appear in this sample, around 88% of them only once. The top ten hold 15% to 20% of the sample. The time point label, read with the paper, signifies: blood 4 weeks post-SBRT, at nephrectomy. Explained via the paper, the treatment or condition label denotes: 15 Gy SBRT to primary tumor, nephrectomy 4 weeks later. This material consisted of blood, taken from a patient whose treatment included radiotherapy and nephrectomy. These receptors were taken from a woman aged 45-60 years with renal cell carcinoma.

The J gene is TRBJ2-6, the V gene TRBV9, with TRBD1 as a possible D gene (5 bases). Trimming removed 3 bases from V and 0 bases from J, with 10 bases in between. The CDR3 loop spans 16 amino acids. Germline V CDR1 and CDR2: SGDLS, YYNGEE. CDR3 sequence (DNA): TGTGCCAGCAGCGCCCAGGGTAACTCTGGGGCCAACGTCCTGACTTTC. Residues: CASSAQGNSGANVLTF.

The CDR3, as DNA: TGCGCCAGCAGCCAAGAGGTCCAGGGGGTAAACATTCAGTACTTC. Encoded protein: CASSQEVQGVNIQYF. The rearrangement links TRBV4-3 to TRBJ2-4; TRBD1 matches 7 bases. After removal of 0 bases from V and 6 bases from J, the junction contained 5 bases not matched to a gene. Looked up from germline, CDR1 is LGHNA and CDR2 is YSLEER. CDR3 length: 15 residues.

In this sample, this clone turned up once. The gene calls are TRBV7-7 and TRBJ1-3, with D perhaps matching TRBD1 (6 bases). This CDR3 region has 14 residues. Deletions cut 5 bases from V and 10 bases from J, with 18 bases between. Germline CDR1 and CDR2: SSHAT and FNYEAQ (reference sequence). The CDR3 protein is CASSLGTPGGTIYF. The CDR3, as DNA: TGTGCCAGCAGCCTCGGGACACCGGGAGGTACCATATATTTT.

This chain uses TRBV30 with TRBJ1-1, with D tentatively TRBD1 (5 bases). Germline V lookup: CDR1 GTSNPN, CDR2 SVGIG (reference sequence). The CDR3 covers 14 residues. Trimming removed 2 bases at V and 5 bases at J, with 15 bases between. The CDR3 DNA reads TGTGCCTGGAGTCGAGGGACCCAGGGAACTGAAGCTTTCTTT. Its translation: CAWSRGTQGTEAFF.

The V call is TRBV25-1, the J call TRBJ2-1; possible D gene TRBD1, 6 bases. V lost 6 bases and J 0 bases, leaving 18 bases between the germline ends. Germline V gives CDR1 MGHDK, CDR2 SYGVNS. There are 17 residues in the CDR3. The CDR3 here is CASSDLQGLSSYNEQFF. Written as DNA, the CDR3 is TGTGCCAGCAGCGACCTGCAGGGGCTAAGCTCCTACAATGAGCAGTTCTTC. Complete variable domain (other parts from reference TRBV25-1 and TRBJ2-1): EADIYQTPRYLVIGTGKKITLECSQTMGHDKMYWYQQDPGMELHLIHYSYGVNSTEKGDLSSESTVSRIRTEHFPLTLESARPSHTSQYLCASSDLQGLSSYNEQFFGPGTRLTVL.

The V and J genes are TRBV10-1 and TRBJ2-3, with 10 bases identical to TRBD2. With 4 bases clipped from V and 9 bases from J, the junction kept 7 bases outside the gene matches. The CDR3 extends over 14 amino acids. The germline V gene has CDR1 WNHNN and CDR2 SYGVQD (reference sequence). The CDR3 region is CASSASGGPGTQYF. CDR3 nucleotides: TGCGCCAGCAGTGCTAGCGGGGGACCAGGGACGCAGTATTTT.

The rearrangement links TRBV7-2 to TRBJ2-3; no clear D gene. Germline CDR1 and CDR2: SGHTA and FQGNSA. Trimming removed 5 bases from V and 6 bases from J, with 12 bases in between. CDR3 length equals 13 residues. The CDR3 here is CASSQEGLDTQYF. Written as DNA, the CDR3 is TGTGCCAGCAGCCAGGAAGGCCTGGATACGCAGTATTTT.

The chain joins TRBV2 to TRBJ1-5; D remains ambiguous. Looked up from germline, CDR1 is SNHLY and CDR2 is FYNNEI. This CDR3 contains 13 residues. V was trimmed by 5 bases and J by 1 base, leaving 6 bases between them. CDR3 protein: CASSPQSNQPQHF. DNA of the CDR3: TGTGCCAGCAGTCCACAAAGCAATCAGCCCCAGCATTTT.

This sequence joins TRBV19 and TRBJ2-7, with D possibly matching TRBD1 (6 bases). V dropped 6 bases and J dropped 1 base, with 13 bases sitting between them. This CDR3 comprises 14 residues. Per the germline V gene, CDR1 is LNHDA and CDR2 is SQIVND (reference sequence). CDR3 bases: TGTGCCAGTAGCCAGGGGCTCAATTCCTACGAGCAGTACTTC. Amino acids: CASSQGLNSYEQYF.